What follows are 29 T cell receptor beta chains derived from one specimen sequenced in a study of Ad26.COV2.S vaccination and SARS-CoV-2 variants. The method was immunoSEQ multiplex PCR; TCRdb's version includes in-frame clones alone and lacks a portion of them. The sample has about 680,000 clones; 89% are singletons. Treatment described: roughly 20 received Ad26.COV2.S at low or high dose, single or two shots; roughly five received placebo; per-sample allocation not given. At day 63 after the first vaccine or placebo injection, samples were drawn. Sequenced here: peripheral blood, sampled in a trial of Ad26.COV2.S vaccine versus placebo. These receptors were collected from a person between 18 and 65 years old who received the Ad26.COV2.S COVID-19 vaccine or a placebo.

Regarding this clone: A junction end diverges from the germline sequence, so it may reflect a read error. The DNA for the CDR3 is TGTGCTAGCAGCCCGCTGAACCTAGGGACCGGGGAGCTGTTTTTT. This sequence encodes CASSPLNLGTGELFF. The chain is built from TRBV7-7 and TRBJ2-2, with D unresolved. The CDR3 runs to 15 residues. Germline CDR1 reads SSHAT; CDR2 reads FNYEAQ (reference sequence).

The chain employs TRBV7-6 and TRBJ2-3; no reliable D call. Germline V lookup: CDR1 SGHVS, CDR2 FNYEAQ. CDR3 size: 15 residues. The V end was cut by 3 bases, the J end by 8 bases, with 18 bases between. The CDR3 nucleotides read TGTGCCAGCAGCTTGGAAGCCGCCCTACGTGGTACGCAGTATTTT. It encodes CASSLEAALRGTQYF.

The rearrangement joins TRBV4-3 to TRBJ1-4; D gene ambiguous. Germline V gives CDR1 LGHNA, CDR2 YSLEER. This CDR3 comprises 16 residues. The V end lost 1 base, the J end lost 5 bases, and 14 bases lay between the germline ends. CDR3: CASSQGSAGFNEKLFF. The CDR3 DNA sequence: TGCGCCAGCAGCCAAGGATCGGCAGGATTCAATGAAAAACTGTTTTTT.

V and J are TRBV6-2 or TRBV6-3 and TRBJ2-7; 8 bases map to TRBD2. With V trimmed by 4 bases and J by 11 bases, 19 bases remained unmatched. Germline V gene sequence: CDR1 MNHEY, CDR2 SVGEGT. The CDR3 is 16 residues long. CDR3 in DNA: TGTGCCAGCAGTTTTACCTCTGTTGGACTAGCCGCCTGGGAGTACTTC. This translates into CASSFTSVGLAAWEYF.

The gene calls are TRBV20-1 and TRBJ1-2; D gene unclear. Germline CDR1 is DFQATT and CDR2 is SNEGSKA (reference sequence). The CDR3 contains 11 residues. CDR3 sequence: CSRSLEYGYTF. DNA for the CDR3: TGCAGCCGTTCCCTTGAGTATGGCTACACCTTC.

This chain connects TRBV7-2 to TRBJ2-7; unclear D gene. V lost 1 base and J 6 bases, leaving 7 bases between the germline ends. Germline-derived CDR1 and CDR2 are SGHTA and FQGNSA. The CDR3 is 12 residues long. The CDR3 is CASSLGVIEQYF. Here the CDR3 DNA reads TGTGCCAGCAGCTTAGGGGTTATCGAGCAGTACTTC. The whole variable domain, filled in from reference TRBV7-2 and TRBJ2-7, reads GAGVSQSPSNKVTEKGKDVELRCDPISGHTALYWYRQSLGQGLEFLIYFQGNSAPDKSGLPSDRFSAERTGGSVSTLTIQRTQQEDSAVYLCASSLGVIEQYFGPGTRLTVT.

The chain employs TRBV29-1 and TRBJ2-7; TRBD1 might be the D (5 bases). CDR1 is SQVTM and CDR2 is ANQGSEA in the germline V gene. V lost 4 bases to trimming and J lost 7 bases, with 17 bases between them. The CDR3 runs to 13 residues. DNA of the CDR3: TGCAGCGTTGCAGGGTTCGCAGGGAAGGAGCAGTACTTC. It codes for CSVAGFAGKEQYF.

The CDR3 is CASSQPGQGYEQYF. CDR3 in DNA: TGCGCCAGCAGCCAACCGGGACAGGGGTACGAGCAGTACTTC. This chain connects TRBV4-1 to TRBJ2-7, with 10 bases that match TRBD1. The CDR3 is 14 residues long. The junction had 2 bases not matched to a gene; V was cut back by 2 bases and J by 4 bases. CDR1 MGHRA and CDR2 YSYEKL come from the germline V gene.

CDR3 sequence: CASSQSPPGQGPSDTQYF. The CDR3 region has the DNA TGCGCCAGCAGCCAATCCCCCCCGGGACAGGGACCTTCAGATACGCAGTATTTT. The gene calls are TRBV4-1 and TRBJ2-3, with 9 bases fitting TRBD1. CDR1 is MGHRA, CDR2 YSYEKL, per germline. The CDR3 loop spans 18 amino acids. With 2 bases clipped from V and 4 bases from J, the junction kept 13 bases outside the gene matches.

As regards this clone: The same CDR3 is also encoded by other DNA sequences in this sample. This rearrangement joins TRBV5-1 to TRBJ1-1; 9 bases align to TRBD1. The CDR3 is made up of 13 amino acids. Germline assignment: CDR1 SGHRS and CDR2 YFSETQ. V trimming: 0 bases; J trimming: 7 bases; junction bases outside the gene matches: 1. The CDR3 sequence is CASSLGTGVEAFF. The CDR3 DNA reads TGCGCCAGCAGCTTGGGGACAGGGGTTGAAGCTTTCTTT.

The chain has TRBV5-1 and TRBJ1-2, with 7 bases that match TRBD1. This CDR3 has 13 amino acids. V was clipped by 4 bases and J by 4 bases; unmatched bases: 4. Germline V CDR1 and CDR2: SGHRS, YFSETQ. The DNA for the CDR3 is TGCGCCAGCAGCCTGGGACAGCCCTATGGCTACACCTTC. Translated: CASSLGQPYGYTF. Combining the CDR3 with reference TRBV5-1 and TRBJ1-2 gives the whole variable domain KAGVTQTPRYLIKTRGQQVTLSCSPISGHRSVSWYQQTPGQGLQFLFEYFSETQRNKGNFPGRFSGRQFSNSRSEMNVSTLELGDSALYLCASSLGQPYGYTFGSGTRLTVV.

The gene calls are TRBV11-1 and TRBJ2-1, with TRBD1 matching 8 bases. Trimming removed 1 base from V and 8 bases from J; junction bases left unmatched: 4. Germline loops: CDR1 SGHAT, CDR2 FQDESV (reference sequence). The CDR3 runs to 14 residues. CDR3 sequence: CASSLGTGLDEQFF. The CDR3 coding sequence is TGTGCCAGCAGCTTAGGGACAGGGTTGGATGAGCAGTTCTTC.

The J gene is TRBJ2-2, the V gene TRBV9; D unclear. CDR3 length: 11 residues. Germline values: CDR1 SGDLS, CDR2 YYNGEE. V was pared by 0 bases and J by 7 bases, with 1 base between. The CDR3 loop is CASSVDGELFF. The CDR3, as DNA: TGTGCCAGCAGCGTAGACGGGGAGCTGTTTTTT.

The rearrangement uses TRBV5-4 and TRBJ1-1; D possibly corresponds to TRBD1 (5 bases). The germline V gene has CDR1 SGHNT and CDR2 YYREEE (reference sequence). This CDR3 comprises 13 residues. Trimming removed 3 bases at V and 7 bases at J, with 13 bases between. The CDR3 here is CASSYRSAGEAFF. CDR3 DNA sequence: TGTGCCAGCAGCTACAGGTCTGCTGGTGAAGCTTTCTTT.

This clone was detected once. CDR3 sequence: CASSSPQGTQYF. The CDR3 region has the DNA TGTGCCAGCAGCAGCCCCCAGGGGACCCAGTACTTC. The chain employs TRBV7-6 and TRBJ2-5; D is perhaps TRBD1 (5 bases). Germline assignment: CDR1 SGHVS and CDR2 FNYEAQ. V lost 5 bases, J lost 7 bases, and 11 bases lay in between. This CDR3 is built from 12 residues. The whole variable domain, remainder taken from reference TRBV7-6 and TRBJ2-5, is GAGVSQSPRYKVTKRGQDVALRCDPISGHVSLYWYRQALGQGPEFLTYFNYEAQQDKSGLPNDRFSAERPEGSISTLTIQRTEQRDSAMYRCASSSPQGTQYFGPGTRLLVL.

The gene calls are TRBV7-8 and TRBJ1-5; 8 bases line up with TRBD1. CDR3 size: 16 residues. The J segment lost 4 bases and the V segment lost 5 bases, leaving 10 bases of the junction unmatched. Germline-derived CDR1 and CDR2 are SGHVS and FQNEAQ. CDR3 amino acids: CASSLSTGVRNQPQHF. Here the CDR3 DNA reads TGTGCCAGCAGCCTTTCGACAGGGGTGAGAAATCAGCCCCAGCATTTT.

The chain carries TRBV4-1 and TRBJ1-1; 10 bases line up with TRBD1. The CDR3 runs 17 residues. CDR1 is MGHRA, CDR2 YSYEKL, per germline. V gave up 0 bases and J gave up 1 base; unmatched junction bases: 5. CDR3 in DNA: TGCGCCAGCAGCCAAGAAAGAGACAGGGGGCCGAACACTGAAGCTTTCTTT. Translated, it gives CASSQERDRGPNTEAFF.

The DNA for the CDR3 is TGTGCCAGTAGTCTCACGTCGTCGGACGTTCGGGCACCCCTCCACTTT. Translation: CASSLTSSDVRAPLHF. The genes are TRBV19 and TRBJ1-6; D not certain. The germline V gene has CDR1 LNHDA and CDR2 SQIVND (reference sequence). V shed 5 bases and J shed 11 bases, with 22 bases lying between them. This CDR3 comprises 16 residues.

The chain couples TRBV23-1 to TRBJ1-3; D is unclear. TRBV23-1 is designated an ORF whose function remains uncertain. V was cut by 6 bases and J by 0 bases, with 9 bases left in between. There are 14 residues in the CDR3. Written as DNA, the CDR3 is TGCGCCAGCAGCCCTGGCGGCTCTGGAAACACCATATATTTT. It specifies CASSPGGSGNTIYF.

The rearrangement uses TRBV30 and TRBJ1-5, with D maybe TRBD1 (5 bases). Germline V gene data show CDR1 as GTSNPN and CDR2 as SVGIG (reference sequence). CDR3 size: 14 residues. V lost 0 bases, J lost 2 bases, and 8 bases lay in between. DNA for the CDR3: TGTGCCTGGAGTGTAATGGGGGGCAATCAGCCCCAGCATTTT. Translated: CAWSVMGGNQPQHF. The full variable domain, rest sourced from reference TRBV30 and TRBJ1-5, is SQTIHQWPATLVQPVGSPLSLECTVEGTSNPNLYWYRQAAGRGLQLLFYSVGIGQISSEVPQNLSASRPQDRQFILSSKKLLLSDSGFYLCAWSVMGGNQPQHFGDGTRLSIL.

This chain links TRBV6-6 with TRBJ1-2; a possible D gene is TRBD1 (6 bases). This CDR3 spans 14 amino acids. Per the germline V gene, CDR1 is MNHNY and CDR2 is SVGAGI (reference sequence). Between the trimmed V and J ends, which lost 5 bases and 5 bases, there was a span of 15 bases. CDR3 DNA sequence: TGTGCCAGCAGTCGATCCGGGACACTATATGGCTACACCTTC. Protein sequence: CASSRSGTLYGYTF.

A single count supports this clone. Since a much larger clone is just one base distant, this may be a read error. Other nucleotide sequences in the sample specify the same CDR3. This chain joins TRBV7-9 and TRBJ1-1; TRBD1 might be the D (5 bases). Germline V lookup: CDR1 SEHNR, CDR2 FQNEAQ (reference sequence). Trimming took off 2 bases at V and 1 base at J, with 5 bases between the two ends. This CDR3 contains 13 residues. The CDR3 DNA is TGTGCCAGCAGCTTACAGGGGAACACTGAAGCTTTCTTT. It encodes CASSLQGNTEAFF.

The chain joins TRBV11-3 to TRBJ2-3, with TRBD1 matching over 9 bases. V shed 1 base and J 2 bases; nucleotides not matched to a gene: 10. The CDR3 spans 18 residues. The germline CDR1 and CDR2 sequences are SGHNT and YENEEA. CDR3 region: CASSLVFGDRATTDTQYF. In DNA form, the CDR3 reads TGTGCCAGCAGCTTAGTATTCGGGGACAGGGCTACCACAGATACGCAGTATTTT.

The chain has TRBV27 and TRBJ2-1; D possibly matches TRBD1 or TRBD2 (6 bases each). Germline-derived CDR1 and CDR2 are MNHEY and SMNVEV (reference sequence). This CDR3 comprises 14 residues. V was shortened by 8 bases and J by 0 bases, with 11 bases between the two germline ends. CDR3 amino acids: CASGGGGSYNEQFF. Written as DNA, the CDR3 is TGTGCCAGCGGCGGAGGGGGCTCCTACAATGAGCAGTTCTTC.

As DNA, the CDR3 is TGCGCCAGCAGCGCCCCTCTAGCGGCCCCCTCCCAGTTCTTC. Translated, it gives CASSAPLAAPSQFF. The chain combines TRBV10-2 with TRBJ2-1, with 7 nucleotides matching TRBD2. Per germline, CDR1 WSHSY and CDR2 SAAADI. The CDR3 spans 14 residues. The J segment lost 13 bases and the V segment lost 6 bases, leaving 15 bases of the junction unmatched.

The chain couples TRBV18 to TRBJ2-5, with 7 nucleotides matching TRBD2. CDR3 length: 17 amino acids. V gave up 0 bases and J gave up 9 bases; unmatched junction bases: 16. CDR1 is KGHSH and CDR2 is LQKENI in the germline V gene. The CDR3: CASSPPPLGGGSSAQYF. CDR3 coding DNA: TGTGCCAGCTCACCACCTCCCTTGGGCGGGGGATCTTCGGCCCAGTACTTC.

This chain links TRBV30 with TRBJ1-3; 7 nucleotides align to TRBD1. J gave up 0 bases and V 2 bases, and 10 bases lay outside the gene matches. The CDR3 is made up of 17 amino acids. CDR1 GTSNPN and CDR2 SVGIG come from the germline V gene (reference sequence). The CDR3 nucleotides are TGTGCCTGGAGTCGAGGTTGGGGACAGAGCTCTGGAAACACCATATATTTT. This codes for CAWSRGWGQSSGNTIYF.

The chain has TRBV27 and TRBJ2-7, with D unresolved. CDR1 and CDR2 (germline): MNHEY, SMNVEV (reference sequence). This CDR3 comprises 14 residues. Trimming cost V 4 bases and J 2 bases, with 12 bases left between them. The CDR3 is CASSSSLRAYEQYF. The CDR3 coding sequence is TGTGCCAGCAGTTCCTCACTTAGGGCCTACGAGCAGTACTTC.

J is TRBJ1-5 and V is TRBV7-9; tentative D call: TRBD1 (5 bases). V was shortened by 2 bases and J by 4 bases, with 15 bases between the two germline ends. The germline CDR1 and CDR2 sequences are SEHNR and FQNEAQ (reference sequence). The CDR3 totals 16 residues. For the CDR3, the DNA is TGTGCCAGCAGCTTAACTTCGGGGGGTGCGAATCAGCCCCAGCATTTT. As protein: CASSLTSGGANQPQHF.